This is a list of T cell receptor beta chains from one sample in a study of CD8+ T cells in alopecia areata. TCRdb's copy holds only in-frame clones and misses some; the assay was immunoSEQ multiplex PCR. The repertoire holds approximately 59,000 clones, with approximately 46% as singletons. Sample: CD8+ T cells sorted from blood, taken at week 0. These receptors all stem from a human donor with alopecia areata. CDR3s include the opening cysteine and the closing phenylalanine or tryptophan. D genes are given only for firm matches. The size entry is marked missing in some rows and otherwise reads once, few, many or a size class.

clone size: -; D gene: -; J gene: TRBJ1-2; V gene: TRBV29-1; CDR3 length: 12; CDR3 protein: CSVEDRLGSYTF; CDR3 DNA: TGCAGCGTTGAAGACAGGCTAGGGAGCTACACCTTC
clone size: few; D gene: -; J gene: TRBJ2-2; V gene: TRBV29-1; CDR3 length: 13; CDR3 protein: CSTYSLGTGELFF; CDR3 DNA: TGCAGCACTTACTCCCTGGGGACCGGGGAGCTGTTTTTT
clone size: few; D gene: TRBD1; J gene: TRBJ2-1; V gene: TRBV18; CDR3 length: 14; CDR3 protein: CASSSDRVYNEQFF; CDR3 DNA: TGTGCCAGCTCATCAGACAGGGTTTACAATGAGCAGTTCTTC
clone size: -; D gene: TRBD2; J gene: TRBJ2-5; V gene: TRBV27; CDR3 length: 18; CDR3 protein: CASRARSTWTSGQETQYF; CDR3 DNA: TGTGCCAGCAGGGCAAGGTCGACATGGACTAGCGGACAAGAGACCCAGTACTTC
clone size: few; D gene: TRBD2; J gene: TRBJ2-3; V gene: TRBV19; CDR3 length: 18; CDR3 protein: CASSRRFLLAGERDTQYF; CDR3 DNA: TGTGCCAGTAGCCGAAGATTCCTACTAGCGGGAGAGCGGGATACGCAGTATTTT
clone size: -; D gene: TRBD2; J gene: TRBJ2-1; V gene: TRBV7-8; CDR3 length: 18; CDR3 protein: CASSLRTSGRVSYNEQFF; CDR3 DNA: TGTGCCAGCAGCCTGCGGACTAGCGGGAGGGTCTCCTACAATGAGCAGTTCTTC
clone size: -; D gene: -; J gene: TRBJ2-7; V gene: TRBV7-9; CDR3 length: 16; CDR3 protein: CASSLAPSVSSYEQYF; CDR3 DNA: TGTGCCAGCAGCTTAGCCCCTAGCGTAAGCTCCTACGAGCAGTACTTC
clone size: few; D gene: TRBD1; J gene: TRBJ1-3; V gene: TRBV9; CDR3 length: 14; CDR3 protein: CASSSGTGRNTIYF; CDR3 DNA: TGTGCCAGCAGCTCTGGGACAGGGCGAAACACCATATATTTT
clone size: few; D gene: TRBD1; J gene: TRBJ2-3; V gene: TRBV6-6; CDR3 length: 16; CDR3 protein: CASSRDRARGTDTQYF; CDR3 DNA: TGTGCCAGCAGCCGGGACAGGGCGCGGGGCACAGATACGCAGTATTTT
clone size: few; D gene: -; J gene: TRBJ2-7; V gene: TRBV4-1; CDR3 length: 14; CDR3 protein: CASSPQHGTYEQYF; CDR3 DNA: TGCGCCAGCAGCCCCCAACATGGAACCTACGAGCAGTACTTC
clone size: -; D gene: TRBD1; J gene: TRBJ2-7; V gene: TRBV28; CDR3 length: 14; CDR3 protein: CASSEDRGGYEQYF; CDR3 DNA: TGTGCCAGCAGCGAAGACAGGGGAGGATACGAGCAGTACTTC
clone size: -; D gene: -; J gene: TRBJ2-3; V gene: TRBV11-2; CDR3 length: 13; CDR3 protein: CASSLVTTDTQYF; CDR3 DNA: TGTGCCAGCAGCTTAGTAACGACAGATACGCAGTATTTT
clone size: few; D gene: TRBD1; J gene: TRBJ1-2; V gene: TRBV29-1; CDR3 length: 15; CDR3 protein: CSVGPLEGAYYGYTF; CDR3 DNA: TGCAGCGTTGGACCCCTGGAGGGGGCGTACTATGGCTACACCTTC
clone size: -; D gene: -; J gene: TRBJ2-1; V gene: TRBV7-9; CDR3 length: 14; CDR3 protein: CASSSPGASNEQFF; CDR3 DNA: TGTGCCAGCAGCTCTCCTGGGGCCTCCAATGAGCAGTTCTTC
clone size: few; D gene: TRBD2; J gene: TRBJ2-5; V gene: TRBV4-3; CDR3 length: 15; CDR3 protein: CASSPDGGGRETQYF; CDR3 DNA: TGCGCCAGCAGCCCCGATGGGGGGGGTCGAGAGACCCAGTACTTC
clone size: -; D gene: -; J gene: TRBJ2-7; V gene: TRBV30; CDR3 length: 10; CDR3 protein: CAWSRGEQYF; CDR3 DNA: TGTGCCTGGAGTCGAGGCGAGCAGTACTTC
clone size: -; D gene: -; J gene: TRBJ2-5; V gene: TRBV7-9; CDR3 length: 14; CDR3 protein: CASSLAQGQETQYF; CDR3 DNA: TGTGCCAGCAGCTTAGCGCAAGGTCAAGAGACCCAGTACTTC
clone size: -; D gene: -; J gene: TRBJ1-1; V gene: TRBV7-9; CDR3 length: 14; CDR3 protein: CASSLGVGGAEAFF; CDR3 DNA: TGTGCCAGCAGCTTAGGAGTTGGGGGAGCTGAAGCTTTCTTT
clone size: once; D gene: -; J gene: TRBJ2-7; V gene: TRBV4-1; CDR3 length: 14; CDR3 protein: CASSQDRDPGEQYF; CDR3 DNA: TGCGCCAGCAGCCAAGACCGGGACCCGGGTGAGCAGTACTTC
clone size: -; D gene: TRBD1; J gene: TRBJ2-1; V gene: TRBV29-1; CDR3 length: 13; CDR3 protein: CSVELDRVVEQFF; CDR3 DNA: TGCAGCGTTGAATTGGACAGGGTCGTTGAGCAGTTCTTC
clone size: -; D gene: -; J gene: TRBJ2-3; V gene: TRBV27; CDR3 length: 15; CDR3 protein: CASSPRTDNTDTQYF; CDR3 DNA: TGTGCCAGCAGTCCCCGGACAGATAACACAGATACGCAGTATTTT
clone size: -; D gene: -; J gene: TRBJ1-1; V gene: TRBV23-1; CDR3 length: 11; CDR3 protein: CASKPWEEAFF; CDR3 DNA: TGCGCCAGCAAGCCCTGGGAGGAAGCTTTCTTT
clone size: -; D gene: TRBD1; J gene: TRBJ1-1; V gene: TRBV7-8; CDR3 length: 15; CDR3 protein: CASSLLEGALTEAFF; CDR3 DNA: TGTGCCAGCAGCTTATTGGAGGGGGCGCTGACTGAAGCTTTCTTT
clone size: many; D gene: TRBD2; J gene: TRBJ2-7; V gene: TRBV19; CDR3 length: 15; CDR3 protein: CASSILSGRRDEQYF; CDR3 DNA: TGTGCCAGTAGTATCCTAAGCGGGAGGAGGGACGAGCAGTACTTC
clone size: few; D gene: -; J gene: TRBJ2-7; V gene: TRBV4-1; CDR3 length: 14; CDR3 protein: CASSPREGAGEQYF; CDR3 DNA: TGCGCCAGCAGCCCGAGGGAGGGGGCGGGCGAGCAGTACTTC
clone size: many; D gene: -; J gene: TRBJ2-7; V gene: TRBV25-1; CDR3 length: 12; CDR3 protein: CASSLTEYEQYF; CDR3 DNA: TGTGCCAGCAGTCTGACAGAGTACGAGCAGTACTTC
clone size: -; D gene: -; J gene: TRBJ1-1; V gene: TRBV27; CDR3 length: 13; CDR3 protein: CASSLSAMTEAFF; CDR3 DNA: TGTGCCAGCAGTTTATCGGCGATGACTGAAGCTTTCTTT
clone size: few; D gene: -; J gene: TRBJ2-7; V gene: TRBV9; CDR3 length: 12; CDR3 protein: CASSGSSYEQYF; CDR3 DNA: TGTGCCAGCAGCGGCAGCTCCTACGAGCAGTACTTC
clone size: -; D gene: TRBD1; J gene: TRBJ2-7; V gene: TRBV7-2; CDR3 length: 14; CDR3 protein: CASRSPTGGVEQYF; CDR3 DNA: TGTGCCAGCAGGTCACCGACAGGGGGTGTCGAGCAGTACTTC
clone size: -; D gene: TRBD2; J gene: TRBJ2-1; V gene: TRBV11-2; CDR3 length: 14; CDR3 protein: CASTLAGAYNEQFF; CDR3 DNA: TGTGCCAGTACCCTAGCGGGAGCGTACAATGAGCAGTTCTTC
clone size: -; D gene: TRBD2; J gene: TRBJ2-1; V gene: TRBV30; CDR3 length: 14; CDR3 protein: CAWTRLAGLNEQFF; CDR3 DNA: TGTGCCTGGACGAGGCTAGCGGGACTCAATGAGCAGTTCTTC
clone size: -; D gene: -; J gene: TRBJ2-5; V gene: TRBV29-1; CDR3 length: 12; CDR3 protein: CSVGQGGETQYF; CDR3 DNA: TGCAGCGTTGGGCAGGGTGGGGAGACCCAGTACTTC
clone size: -; D gene: TRBD1; J gene: TRBJ2-7; V gene: TRBV19; CDR3 length: 15; CDR3 protein: CASSFPGQGLYEQYF; CDR3 DNA: TGTGCCAGCAGTTTCCCCGGACAGGGCCTCTACGAGCAGTACTTC
clone size: -; D gene: -; J gene: TRBJ2-7; V gene: TRBV25-1; CDR3 length: 15; CDR3 protein: CASSEGGALFSEQYF; CDR3 DNA: TGTGCCAGCAGTGAAGGAGGGGCCCTATTCAGCGAGCAGTACTTC
clone size: -; D gene: TRBD2; J gene: TRBJ2-2; V gene: TRBV11-2; CDR3 length: 15; CDR3 protein: CASSVTSGTTGELFF; CDR3 DNA: TGTGCCAGCAGCGTGACTAGCGGGACAACCGGGGAGCTGTTTTTT
clone size: -; D gene: -; J gene: TRBJ2-7; V gene: TRBV7-3; CDR3 length: 14; CDR3 protein: CASSLWAQAHEQYF; CDR3 DNA: TGTGCCAGCAGCTTATGGGCGCAAGCACACGAGCAGTACTTC
clone size: -; D gene: TRBD1; J gene: TRBJ2-7; V gene: TRBV4-1; CDR3 length: 16; CDR3 protein: CASSQDNEQGAYEQYF; CDR3 DNA: TGCGCCAGCAGCCAAGATAACGAACAGGGGGCCTACGAGCAGTACTTC
clone size: -; D gene: TRBD2; J gene: TRBJ2-1; V gene: TRBV2; CDR3 length: 14; CDR3 protein: CASSVGGGPGEQFF; CDR3 DNA: TGTGCCAGCAGTGTGGGGGGAGGGCCGGGTGAGCAGTTCTTC
clone size: few; D gene: -; J gene: TRBJ2-6; V gene: TRBV27; CDR3 length: 16; CDR3 protein: CASSALGYSGANVLTF; CDR3 DNA: TGTGCCAGCAGCGCCCTTGGATACTCTGGGGCCAACGTCCTGACTTTC
clone size: -; D gene: -; J gene: TRBJ2-4; V gene: TRBV21-1; CDR3 length: 15; CDR3 protein: CASSKSPGQQNIQYF; CDR3 DNA: TGTGCCAGCAGCAAGAGTCCGGGACAGCAAAACATTCAGTACTTC
clone size: -; D gene: -; J gene: TRBJ2-7; V gene: TRBV7-9; CDR3 length: 12; CDR3 protein: CASTTSPYEQYF; CDR3 DNA: TGTGCCAGCACCACTAGCCCCTACGAGCAGTACTTC
clone size: -; D gene: TRBD2; J gene: TRBJ2-1; V gene: TRBV4-1; CDR3 length: 16; CDR3 protein: CASSQGAGALNNEQFF; CDR3 DNA: TGCGCCAGCAGCCAAGGGGCGGGAGCTTTAAACAATGAGCAGTTCTTC
clone size: few; D gene: -; J gene: TRBJ1-2; V gene: TRBV29-1; CDR3 length: 13; CDR3 protein: CSAFGGTNYGYTF; CDR3 DNA: TGCAGCGCCTTCGGGGGCACTAACTATGGCTACACCTTC
clone size: -; D gene: TRBD2; J gene: TRBJ2-3; V gene: TRBV19; CDR3 length: 15; CDR3 protein: CASSQASGAADTQYF; CDR3 DNA: TGTGCCAGTAGCCAAGCTAGCGGGGCCGCAGATACGCAGTATTTT
clone size: many; D gene: TRBD1; J gene: TRBJ1-4; V gene: TRBV4-3; CDR3 length: 15; CDR3 protein: CASSQVGGRREKLFF; CDR3 DNA: TGCGCCAGCAGCCAAGTAGGGGGCCGGCGCGAAAAACTGTTTTTT
clone size: -; D gene: -; J gene: TRBJ2-3; V gene: TRBV29-1; CDR3 length: 10; CDR3 protein: CSVVRDTQYF; CDR3 DNA: TGCAGCGTTGTGCGCGATACGCAGTATTTT
clone size: -; D gene: -; J gene: TRBJ2-7; V gene: TRBV25-1; CDR3 length: 11; CDR3 protein: CASSEFYEQYF; CDR3 DNA: TGTGCCAGCAGTGAATTCTACGAGCAGTACTTC
clone size: few; D gene: TRBD1; J gene: TRBJ2-1; V gene: TRBV18; CDR3 length: 14; CDR3 protein: CASSPGTGYNEQFF; CDR3 DNA: TGTGCCAGCTCACCAGGGACAGGATACAATGAGCAGTTCTTC
clone size: -; D gene: -; J gene: TRBJ2-1; V gene: TRBV9; CDR3 length: 13; CDR3 protein: CASSVGLVNEQFF; CDR3 DNA: TGTGCCAGCAGCGTAGGACTAGTCAATGAGCAGTTCTTC
clone size: -; D gene: -; J gene: TRBJ1-2; V gene: TRBV29-1; CDR3 length: 13; CDR3 protein: CSVEVWRGYGYTF; CDR3 DNA: TGCAGCGTTGAGGTCTGGCGTGGCTATGGCTACACCTTC
clone size: -; D gene: -; J gene: TRBJ2-4; V gene: TRBV27; CDR3 length: 13; CDR3 protein: CASSPSRVNIQYF; CDR3 DNA: TGTGCCAGCAGTCCCAGCCGGGTGAACATTCAGTACTTC
clone size: -; D gene: -; J gene: TRBJ1-2; V gene: TRBV7-9; CDR3 length: 16; CDR3 protein: CASSPGLTPKDYGYTF; CDR3 DNA: TGTGCCAGCAGCCCCGGGTTGACCCCGAAGGACTATGGCTACACCTTC
clone size: -; D gene: -; J gene: TRBJ1-2; V gene: TRBV30; CDR3 length: 13; CDR3 protein: CAWSVAPNYGYTF; CDR3 DNA: TGTGCCTGGAGTGTCGCGCCCAACTATGGCTACACCTTC